This TCR beta chain was documented in a study of control samples from healthy donors and cancer patients. Repertoires were generated with immunoSEQ multiplex PCR, while TCRdb's copy carries only in-frame clones and drops some. The table includes about 89,000 clones, 86% detected once. This clone was counted between two and nine times. V was pared by 4 bases and J by 6 bases, with 8 bases of the junction left unmatched. Germline lookup yields CDR1 ENHRY and CDR2 SYGVKD. This CDR3 has 15 amino acids. This chain connects TRBV10-3 to TRBJ1-2, with 10 bases identical to TRBD1. The sequence was collected from a man younger than 40 in good health. The sequenced sample consisted of blood. The CDR3 DNA follows: TGTGCCATCAGTGCAGGGACAGGGGCCGGGGATGGCTACACCTTC. Its protein product is CAISAGTGAGDGYTF.